This TCR beta chain came from a study of blood T cell repertoires in COVID-19. At the level of the study: Italy, Spain and the United States were the sources of the convalescent and acute COVID-19 samples. From T cells, B-cell-depleted T cells, or PBMCs came the material, which was cDNA or gDNA.

The CDR3 extends over 13 amino acids. Per the germline V gene, CDR1 is SGHNT and CDR2 is YYREEE (reference sequence). Trimming removed 4 bases from V and 13 bases from J; junction bases left unmatched: 13. Per the original methods: Nucleated cell counts were estimated from reference gene primer amplification. Profiled with immunoSEQ multiplex PCR; TCRdb holds only in-frame clones, not every one. V and J calls and clone size are those listed in that table; D and trimming were worked out from the DNA. The sample includes roughly 90,000 clones, approximately 85% of them seen just once. The chain employs TRBV5-4 and TRBJ2-7; 8 bases fit TRBD2. Sequenced material: peripheral blood. The clonotype originates from a human donor in a cohort sampled during active COVID-19. CDR3 nucleotide sequence: TGTGCCAGCAGCCCGGCCGGGGCTAGCGGGCCTTACTTC. It yields the protein CASSPAGASGPYF.